The T cell receptor (beta chain) described here comes from a study of cytomegalovirus exposure and HLA in healthy donors. Concerning this clone itself: Its antigen remains unknown.

The PCR employed 60 Vbeta primers together with 13 Jbeta primers. Produced via immunoSEQ multiplex PCR; TCRdb's table is partial and in-frame only. The sample records about 62,000 clones, around 80% being singletons. Study-level points and caveats: Accurate prediction of most subjects' HLA-A and HLA-B alleles from TCR beta sequences was reported.

Germline CDR1 and CDR2: SGHRS and YFSETQ. This CDR3 is built from 14 residues. The V and J ends lost 5 bases and 4 bases respectively, with 15 bases between them. The chain recombines TRBV5-1 with TRBJ1-2, with a possible D match to TRBD1 (6 bases). Sequenced material: PBMCs. This receptor was obtained from a man aged 40-50 years in good health and CMV-seronegative. The CDR3: CASREDSTLYGYTF. In DNA, the CDR3 is TGCGCCAGCAGAGAGGACAGTACCCTCTATGGCTACACCTTC. Complete variable domain (other parts from reference TRBV5-1 and TRBJ1-2): KAGVTQTPRYLIKTRGQQVTLSCSPISGHRSVSWYQQTPGQGLQFLFEYFSETQRNKGNFPGRFSGRQFSNSRSEMNVSTLELGDSALYLCASREDSTLYGYTFGSGTRLTVV.